Described below is a single TCR beta chain sequence and its context. Repertoires were generated with immunoSEQ multiplex PCR, while TCRdb's copy carries only in-frame clones and drops some. This table has over 55,000 clones, about three quarters appearing once. The sample originates from a study of OX40 agonist ivuxolimab in advanced cancers. For the study at large: Partial responses were seen in three patients, one with hepatocellular carcinoma and two with cutaneous melanoma.

V lost 6 bases and J lost 8, with 13 bases in between. CDR1 and CDR2 (germline): SNHLY, FYNNEI. The CDR3 runs 12 residues. The genes are TRBV2 and TRBJ1-1; possible D gene TRBD1, 5 bases. The sequences come from CD4+ or CD8+ T cells sorted from blood, collected in a trial of the OX40 agonist ivuxolimab. The sequence derives from an adult with an advanced solid tumor such as melanoma, head and neck, liver or kidney cancer. In DNA form, the CDR3 reads TGTGCCAGCAGGACCGGGACCTCCGAAGCTTTCTTT. As protein: CASRTGTSEAFF.